This T cell receptor (beta chain) is from a study of breast tumors, draining lymph nodes, adjacent tissues (dated by TCRdb to 2016 to 2017). As for the study more broadly: In breast cancer patients, the study compared the TCR beta repertoires of tumor, adjacent nontumor tissue and axillary lymph nodes. The study was designed to assess the relationships and possible T-cell exchange between tumor, surrounding tissue and draining lymph node repertoires in human breast cancer. Broad study findings and their caveats: The conclusion that tumor T cells originate in lymph nodes was presented as consistent with a hypothesis rather than as directly demonstrated. T-cell repertoire diversity in tumors was found to be lower than in lymph nodes but higher than in nontumor tissue, and preferential V and J gene usage was observed. The data were considered consistent with most tumor T cells being derived from the lymph node and subsequently expanding within tumor tissue. Tumor and nontumor tissue repertoires were found to be significantly more similar in luminal-like than in basal-like breast cancer.

The lymph node samples were taken from the axillary draining lymph nodes of breast cancer patients. The sequencing machine was an Illumina HiSeq 2000. TCR beta chain libraries were generated by multiplex PCR amplification. The amplified TCR beta chain products were analyzed by high-throughput sequencing. TCRdb redid the processing of the public reads, applying fastp at Q25 and MiXCR, and retained in-frame beta chains. Duplicate CDR3 protein sequences are folded into a single record with the most common DNA and genes. The sample data list some 250,000 distinct CDR3 sequences, and 30% to 35% of these were observed just once. Of the sample, 3% to 4% is held by the ten largest clones. Counted from cysteine to phenylalanine, this CDR3 has 13 amino acids. This entry keeps only the CDR3 DNA: 39 bases, framed from base 1. Taken from the germline V gene (reference sequence), the CDR1 and CDR2 loops are WNHNN and SYGVQD.

As to this clonotype: There is no known antigen for this receptor. One end of the junction does not line up with germline, which may come from a read error.

The receptor chain draws on TRBV10-1 and TRBJ2-7; no D gene is confidently identified. This clonotype was sampled from a female donor with breast cancer. Some clones in this sample may be carry-over from other donors' samples. Material: axillary lymph node tissue. The sequenced DNA is TGCGCCAGCAGTGCGGGCCGTGGCTACGGGCAGTACTTC. This gives the protein CASSAGRGYGQYF.